This is a list of T cell receptor beta chains from one sample in a study of T cell clonotyping in hematopoietic cell transplantation. Using immunoSEQ multiplex PCR, the repertoire was profiled, and TCRdb retains in-frame clones only, with some absent. The sample lists 6,500 to 8,000 clones, nearly 99% occurring once. The sequenced sample was PBMCs, obtained 30 days after allogeneic stem cell transplant. The source of these receptors is a male patient aged 55 to 69 who had an allogeneic stem cell transplant from a related donor, so the T cells may come from the graft donor. Some clones in this sample may be carry-over from other donors' samples. Each CDR3 is given with its conserved first and last residue. A D gene is named only where the DNA matches it firmly. For some rows the clone size is stated as once, few or many, or as a class when expanded; others skip it.

j_call d_call clone_size v_call cdr3_aa cdr3_nt
TRBJ1-5 - - TRBV18 CASSPRKGEVQPQHF TGTGCCAGCTCACCACGTAAGGGGGAGGTTCAGCCCCAGCATTTT
TRBJ1-2 TRBD1 - TRBV7-2 CASSAMTGNYGYTF TGTGCCAGCAGCGCGATGACAGGGAACTATGGCTACACCTTC
TRBJ1-2 - - TRBV7-3 CASSPSGQHPYGYTF TGTGCCAGCAGCCCCTCAGGGCAGCACCCCTATGGCTACACCTTC
TRBJ2-2 TRBD2 - TRBV5-1 CASSLGLAGGLNTGELFF TGCGCCAGCAGCTTGGGGCTAGCGGGGGGCCTGAACACCGGGGAGCTGTTTTTT
TRBJ1-4 - - TRBV4-1 CASRRGANEKLFF TGCGCCAGCAGACGGGGGGCTAATGAAAAACTGTTTTTT
TRBJ1-6 - - TRBV27 CASSLIGNSPLHF TGTGCCAGCAGTTTAATTGGGAATTCACCCCTCCACTTT
TRBJ2-2 - few TRBV9 CASSEGPDLLTGELFF TGTGCCAGCAGCGAGGGCCCCGACTTGCTCACCGGGGAGCTGTTTTTT
TRBJ1-2 - - TRBV7-2 CASSIPGGGGYTF TGTGCCAGCAGCATTCCGGGAGGTGGTGGCTACACCTTC
TRBJ1-1 TRBD1 - TRBV11-3 CASSLGTGTDTEAFF TGTGCCAGCAGCTTAGGGACAGGGACGGACACTGAAGCTTTCTTT
TRBJ1-1 - - TRBV6-5 CASSYFGEGTEAFF TGTGCCAGCAGTTACTTCGGGGAGGGCACTGAAGCTTTCTTT
TRBJ1-4 TRBD1 - TRBV4-1 CASSQEGRGGEKLFF TGCGCCAGCAGCCAAGAGGGCAGGGGGGGTGAAAAACTGTTTTTT
TRBJ1-2 - - TRBV9 CASSVGDLANYGYTF TGTGCCAGCAGCGTAGGGGACCTAGCTAACTATGGCTACACCTTC
TRBJ1-4 - - TRBV19 CASSPRTATNEKLFF TGTGCCAGTAGTCCTCGGACAGCAACTAATGAAAAACTGTTTTTT
TRBJ1-4 - - TRBV19 CASSTRRGELFF TGTGCCAGTAGCACCCGCCGGGGGGAACTGTTTTTT
TRBJ1-6 - once TRBV11-3 CASSFDLGGDNSPLHF TGTGCCAGCAGCTTCGACTTGGGGGGGGATAATTCACCCCTCCACTTT
TRBJ2-1 TRBD2 - TRBV11-3 CASSLGYTSGVFNEQFF TGTGCCAGCAGCTTAGGCTATACTAGCGGGGTATTCAATGAGCAGTTCTTC
TRBJ2-1 - - TRBV4-2 CASSQSWTGNDEQFF TGTGCCAGCAGCCAAAGCTGGACGGGTAATGATGAGCAGTTCTTC
TRBJ2-3 TRBD2 - TRBV4-1 CASSPTSPSTDTQYF TGCGCCAGCAGCCCGACTAGCCCAAGCACAGATACGCAGTATTTT
TRBJ1-2 - - TRBV6-6 CASSRDYGYTF TGTGCCAGCAGCCGCGACTATGGCTACACCTTC
TRBJ1-1 - - TRBV4-2 CASSQEGGRNTEAFF TGTGCCAGCAGCCAAGAGGGAGGCCGAAACACTGAAGCTTTCTTT
TRBJ1-2 TRBD1 - TRBV7-8 CASSSRDRGDYGYTF TGTGCCAGCAGCTCCCGGGACAGGGGCGACTATGGCTACACCTTC
TRBJ1-1 - - TRBV2 CASSVRENTEAFF TGTGCCAGCAGTGTACGTGAAAACACTGAAGCTTTCTTT
TRBJ1-1 TRBD1 - TRBV9 CASSGGQGMNTEAFF TGTGCCAGCAGCGGGGGACAGGGGATGAACACTGAAGCTTTCTTT
TRBJ2-7 TRBD1 - TRBV9 CASSAQPTGDDEQYF TGTGCCAGCAGCGCCCAGCCTACAGGGGACGACGAGCAGTACTTC
TRBJ2-3 - - TRBV7-9 CASSSGDSTDTQYF TGTGCCAGCAGCTCGGGGGATTCTACAGATACGCAGTATTTT
TRBJ2-3 TRBD2 - TRBV7-2 CASSLGSGGLIADTQYF TGTGCCAGCAGCTTAGGGTCGGGGGGGCTTATTGCAGATACGCAGTATTTT
TRBJ2-7 - few TRBV5-5 CASSLVGYEQYF TGTGCCAGCAGCTTGGTTGGGTACGAGCAGTACTTC
TRBJ1-3 - - TRBV19 CASSILTLTGNTIYF TGTGCCAGTAGTATTCTCACGTTGACGGGAAACACCATATATTTT
TRBJ1-2 TRBD1 - TRBV19 CASSNRGPELGYTF TGTGCCAGTAGTAACAGGGGGCCAGAGTTGGGCTACACCTTC
TRBJ2-7 - - TRBV11-2 CASSSYSEGNSYEQYF TGTGCCAGCAGCTCATACAGTGAGGGGAACTCCTACGAGCAGTACTTC
TRBJ1-3 - once TRBV6-1 CASRTRTTSGNTIYF TGTGCCAGCAGAACCCGGACAACCTCTGGAAACACCATATATTTT